This passage covers 7 T cell receptor beta chains from one sample sequenced in a study of cytomegalovirus exposure and HLA in healthy donors. Sequencing was performed with immunoSEQ multiplex PCR; in TCRdb, only in-frame clones are kept and a portion is missing. The sample has roughly 330,000 clones; about 85% are singletons. Sequenced material: PBMCs. The receptors originated from a woman aged 25 to 39 in good health and CMV-seropositive.

The chain carries TRBV2 and TRBJ1-3; tentatively, D is TRBD1 (5 bases). The V gene lost 6 bases and the J gene lost 1 base, with 10 bases spanning the gap. The germline gives CDR1 SNHLY, CDR2 FYNNEI. The CDR3 contains 14 residues. The CDR3 DNA reads TGTGCCAGCAGGGGGGATACGTCTGGAAACACCATATATTTT. Translation: CASRGDTSGNTIYF.

The V call is TRBV7-3, the J call TRBJ2-5; D is perhaps TRBD2 (6 bases). V was pared by 3 bases and J by 5 bases, with 13 bases between. Per germline, CDR1 SGHTA and CDR2 FQGTGA. The CDR3 loop spans 14 amino acids. CDR3 in DNA: TGTGCCAGCAGCTTGTCCGGGGCGGGGGAGACCCAGTACTTC. Its translation is CASSLSGAGETQYF.

Points on this clone: Other DNA sequences from this sample encode an identical CDR3 as well. The J gene is TRBJ2-3, the V gene TRBV5-1; 7 positions match TRBD1. The CDR3 has 14 amino acids. The germline V gene has CDR1 SGHRS and CDR2 YFSETQ. Unmatched junction bases numbered 0, after V lost 1 base and J lost 1 base. CDR3 nucleotides: TGCGCCAGCAGCTTGCAGGGGGGCACAGATACGCAGTATTTT. As protein: CASSLQGGTDTQYF.

This rearrangement joins TRBV9 to TRBJ2-1, with D possibly TRBD2 on 6 matching bases. CDR3 size: 13 residues. Trimming removed 3 bases from V and 9 bases from J, with 13 bases in between. CDR1 is SGDLS and CDR2 is YYNGEE in the germline V gene. The chain's CDR3 is CASSEGTVPEQFF. CDR3 DNA: TGTGCCAGCAGCGAAGGGACTGTCCCTGAGCAGTTCTTC.

DNA for the CDR3: TGTGCCAGCAGTTATACCCCGGACAGGGTCGGCTACACCTTC. Its protein product is CASSYTPDRVGYTF. The gene calls are TRBV6-5 and TRBJ1-2, with 8 bases aligning to TRBD1. Germline V lookup: CDR1 MNHEY, CDR2 SVGAGI. The CDR3 is 14 residues long. With V trimmed by 3 bases and J by 8 bases, 8 bases remained unmatched.

The rearrangement links TRBV25-1 to TRBJ2-7, with D possibly TRBD1 on 5 matching bases. The CDR3 is made up of 18 amino acids. Germline CDR1 and CDR2: MGHDK and SYGVNS. The V end lost 1 base, the J end lost 4 bases, and 23 bases lay between the germline ends. CDR3 sequence reads: CASSESYPPPQGGYEQYF. The CDR3 bases are TGTGCCAGCAGTGAATCATACCCCCCCCCGCAGGGTGGGTACGAGCAGTACTTC.

The V gene is TRBV2, the J gene TRBJ2-2; 10 bases match TRBD1. J lost 4 bases, V lost 6 bases, and 5 bases had no gene match. Germline CDR1 is SNHLY and CDR2 is FYNNEI. The CDR3 spans 15 residues. DNA of the CDR3: TGTGCCAGCAGAGACAGGGGGCAGAGCACCGGGGAGCTGTTTTTT. Translation gives CASRDRGQSTGELFF.